The entry below describes one TCR beta chain. Its binding antigen is unknown. No much larger clone exists at a distance of one base, and base qualities are not known. The data stem from a study of blood T cell repertoires in COVID-19 (dated by TCRdb to between 2020 and 2021). Concerning the study at large: Samples covering the acute and convalescent phases of COVID-19 were provided by collaborators in the United States, Italy and Spain. The prospective study material was composed of cDNA or gDNA derived from T cells, B-cell-depleted T cells, or PBMCs. The repertoires were made available in a free public database intended to serve as a resource for research on the immune response to SARS-CoV-2. Deeply sampled blood TCRbeta repertoires from subjects exposed to, actively infected with, or recovered from COVID-19 were included in the dataset. Sample metadata almost always included a de-identified subject ID, COVID-19 status, age in years and sex. The samples were drawn from the first 160 participants of the ongoing ImmuneRACE study and from 1,254 subjects provided by 6 global collaborators. Where HLA class I and class II types were available, the types were taken from metadata supplied by the sample provider, not from assay-based typing. General conclusions and limits of the study: The amount of clinical and demographic metadata varied by source and participant and was provided uncurated.

The immunoSEQ Assay, a bias-controlled multiplex PCR, was used to amplify TCRbeta CDR3 regions from genomic DNA. On the authors' methods: The number of nucleated cells in each sample was estimated by amplification of reference gene primers within the assay. To quantify the absolute abundance of each unique TCRbeta CDR3 rearrangement, sequence reads were collapsed and filtered. For each sample, productive Simpson clonality was calculated as the square root of Simpson's diversity index across productive rearrangements. Here the immuneACCESS table is served through TCRdb, limited to in-frame sequences with V and J called. Missing clones are a known gap in these copies; in checked studies unresolved V genes cover under half, and the rest lacks a known reason. D and trimming were read from the DNA, whereas the V and J calls and clone size are those reported in that table. This sample gives around 58,000 clones in total; roughly 85% of them show up just once. Approximately 40% of the sample rests with the top ten.

One collaborating source in Seattle enrolled patients while the patients were actively infected and followed the patients over time throughout the course of disease. Whole blood was collected in K2EDTA tubes by collaborating institutions according to the institutions' own protocols. Collaborator samples were shipped for TCRbeta analysis as frozen whole blood, isolated PBMCs, or DNA extracted from either sample type. This clonotype originated in a woman aged 60-75 years with COVID-19, enrolled during active disease. Sequencing was performed on peripheral blood.

The sequenced DNA is TGTGCCATCAGGGGACTAGCGGGAGGACCTCTCTCCTACAATGAGCAGTTCTTC. Translation gives CAIRGLAGGPLSYNEQFF. The rearranged segments are TRBV10-3 and TRBJ2-1, and TRBD2 matches 15 of the central bases. CDR1 ENHRY and CDR2 SYGVKD were looked up in the germline V gene. The V end gives up 6 bases and the J end 0 bases, leaving 6 bases in the junction not matched to a gene. The CDR3, cysteine through phenylalanine, is 18 amino acids long. Solely the CDR3 DNA is kept, with 54 bases framed from the first base.